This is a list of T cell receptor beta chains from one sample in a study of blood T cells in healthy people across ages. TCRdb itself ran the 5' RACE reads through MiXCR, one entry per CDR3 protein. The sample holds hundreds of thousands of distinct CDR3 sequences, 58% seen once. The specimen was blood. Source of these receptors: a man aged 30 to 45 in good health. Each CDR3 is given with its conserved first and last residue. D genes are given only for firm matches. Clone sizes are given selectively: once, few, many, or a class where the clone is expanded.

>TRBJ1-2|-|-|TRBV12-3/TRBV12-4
TGTGCCAGCAGTTTTGCACAGTCGCCTGGCTACACCTTC
CASSFAQSPGYTF
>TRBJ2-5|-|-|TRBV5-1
TGCGCCAGCAATAGCGGCCAAGAGACCCAGTACTTC
CASNSGQETQYF
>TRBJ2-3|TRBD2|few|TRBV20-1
TGCAGTGCTACAGGGGACCGACTAGCGGGAGAGACTAGCACAGATACGCAGTATTTT
CSATGDRLAGETSTDTQYF
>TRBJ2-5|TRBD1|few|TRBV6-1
TGTGCCAGCAGTGAAATGGGACAGGGGGAGACCCAGTACTTC
CASSEMGQGETQYF
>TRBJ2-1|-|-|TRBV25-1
TGTGCCAGCAGTGGGTCAGGGTATGGTGAGCAGTTCTTC
CASSGSGYGEQFF
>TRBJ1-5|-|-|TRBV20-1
TGCAGTGCTAGAGATGTTGACGGAAGCTATAGCAATCAGCCCCAGCATTTT
CSARDVDGSYSNQPQHF
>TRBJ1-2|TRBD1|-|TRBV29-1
TGCAGCGTTGCCCGACGGGGGGACAGGGGGTCTCTCAACTATGGCTACACCTTC
CSVARRGDRGSLNYGYTF
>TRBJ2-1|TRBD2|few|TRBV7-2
TGTGCCAGCAGCCGACGGAGCGGGAACTCCTACAATGAGCAGTTCTTC
CASSRRSGNSYNEQFF
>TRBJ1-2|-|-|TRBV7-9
TGTGCCAGCAGCTTAGATCCCACCGGGCCAGGCTACACCTTC
CASSLDPTGPGYTF
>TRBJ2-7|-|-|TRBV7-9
TGTGCCAGCAGCTCCTCGGGCTTTTCCTACGAGCAGTACTTC
CASSSSGFSYEQYF
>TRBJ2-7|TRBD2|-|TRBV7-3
TGTGCCAGCAGCCGTCAAGCGGGATGGGCGTACGAGCAGTACTTC
CASSRQAGWAYEQYF
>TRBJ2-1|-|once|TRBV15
TGTGCCACCAGCAGAGATCTCGTAGCGGCTGGGGGGTACAATGAGCAGTTCTTC
CATSRDLVAAGGYNEQFF
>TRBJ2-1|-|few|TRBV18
TGTGCCAGCTCATTAAGCCGGGGTGAGGGTGTGAATGAGCAGTTCTTC
CASSLSRGEGVNEQFF
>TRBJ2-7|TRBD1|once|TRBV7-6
TGTGCCAGCACCCCGACAGGGCTTTCCTCCGAGCAGTACTTC
CASTPTGLSSEQYF
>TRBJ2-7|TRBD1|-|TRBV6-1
TGTGCCAGCAGCAAGGCCTGGGACAGGCCGAACTACGAGCAGTACTTC
CASSKAWDRPNYEQYF
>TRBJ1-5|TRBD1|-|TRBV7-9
TGTGCCAGCAGTCGAACCGGGACAGGGGATCAGCCCCAGCATTTT
CASSRTGTGDQPQHF
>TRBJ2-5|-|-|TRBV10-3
TGTGCCATCAGGGATGGGGTTGAGGAGACCCAGTACTTC
CAIRDGVEETQYF
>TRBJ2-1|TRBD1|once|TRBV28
TGTGCCAGCAGTTCGCAGGGGGCAGCCATCAATGAGCAGTTCTTC
CASSSQGAAINEQFF
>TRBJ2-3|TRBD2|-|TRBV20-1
TGCAGTGCGGCGGCGGGGGTGGGCACAGATACGCAGTATTTT
CSAAAGVGTDTQYF
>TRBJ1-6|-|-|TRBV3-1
TGTGCCAGCAGCCAAGAGGAATCACCCCTCCACTTT
CASSQEESPLHF
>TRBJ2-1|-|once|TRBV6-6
TGTGCCAGCGACGGGGTTAATGAGCAGTTCTTC
CASDGVNEQFF
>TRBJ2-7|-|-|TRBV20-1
TGCAGTGCTAGAGGGGGCGGAAGGAACGACGGCGAGCAGTACTTC
CSARGGGRNDGEQYF
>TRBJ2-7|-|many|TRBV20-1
TGCAGTGCTTTGAACGTACTTTACTCCTACGAGCAGTACTTC
CSALNVLYSYEQYF
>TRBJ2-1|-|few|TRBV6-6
TGTGCCGTCAAGGGTCGGCGTCCCACCGACAATGAGCAGTTCTTC
CAVKGRRPTDNEQFF
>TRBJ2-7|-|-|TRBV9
TGTGCCAGCAGCGTACGGGGAGGGACATACAATGAGCAGTACTTC
CASSVRGGTYNEQYF
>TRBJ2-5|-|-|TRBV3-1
TGTGCCAGCAGCCAGCCGACTGGGACCCAGTACTTC
CASSQPTGTQYF
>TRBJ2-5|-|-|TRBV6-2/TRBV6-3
TGTGCCAGCAGTCATCGGGACTCGGGGGAGACCCAGTACTTC
CASSHRDSGETQYF
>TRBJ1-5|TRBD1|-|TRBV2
TGTGCCAGCAGTGAAAGGGGACAGATCAATCAGCCCCAGCATTTT
CASSERGQINQPQHF
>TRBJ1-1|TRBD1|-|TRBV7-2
TGTGCCAGCAGCTCGACAGGGACGGTCACTGAAGCTTTCTTT
CASSSTGTVTEAFF
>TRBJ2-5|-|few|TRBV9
TGTGCCAGCAGCAGGGGGAACCAAGAGACCCAGTACTTC
CASSRGNQETQYF
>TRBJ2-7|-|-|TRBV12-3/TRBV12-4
TGTGCCAGCAGTCCCAGCGTGAGCTCCTACGAGCAGTACTTC
CASSPSVSSYEQYF
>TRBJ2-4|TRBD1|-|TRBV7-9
TGTGCCAGCAGCCGAACCGAACAGGGGGCGGGTAAAGGGCAGTACTTC
CASSRTEQGAGKGQYF
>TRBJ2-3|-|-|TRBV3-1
TGTGCCAGCAGCGGCAGGGGGGCAGATACGCAGTATTTT
CASSGRGADTQYF
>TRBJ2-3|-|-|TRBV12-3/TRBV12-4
TGTGCCAGCAGTGCGGTGCGCACAGATACGCAGTATTTT
CASSAVRTDTQYF
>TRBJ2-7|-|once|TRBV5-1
TGCGCCAGCAGCTTCCGTGGGGGGCCCCCCTACGAGCAGTACTTC
CASSFRGGPPYEQYF
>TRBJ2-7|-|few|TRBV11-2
TGTGCCAGCAGCTTAGAACTCACAGTAAGACGCTACGAGCAGTACTTC
CASSLELTVRRYEQYF
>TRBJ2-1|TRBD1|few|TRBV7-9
TGTGCCAGCAGCTTACGGGACAGGGGGTACAATGAGCAGTTCTTC
CASSLRDRGYNEQFF
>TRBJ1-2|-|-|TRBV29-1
TGCAGCGTTGAAGATCTTAGCGGGGAGAATAAGGATGGCTACACCTTC
CSVEDLSGENKDGYTF
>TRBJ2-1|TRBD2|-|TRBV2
TGTGCCAGCAGTACCCCGGGTAGCGGGACCTACAATGAGCAGTTCTTC
CASSTPGSGTYNEQFF
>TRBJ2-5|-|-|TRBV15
TGTGCCACCAGCAGAGAAGGGACAAGTAGAGAGACCCAGTACTTC
CATSREGTSRETQYF
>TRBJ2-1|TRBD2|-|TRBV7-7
TGTGCCAGCAGCTCGACGCTAGCGGGGGGGGAGCAGTTCTTC
CASSSTLAGGEQFF